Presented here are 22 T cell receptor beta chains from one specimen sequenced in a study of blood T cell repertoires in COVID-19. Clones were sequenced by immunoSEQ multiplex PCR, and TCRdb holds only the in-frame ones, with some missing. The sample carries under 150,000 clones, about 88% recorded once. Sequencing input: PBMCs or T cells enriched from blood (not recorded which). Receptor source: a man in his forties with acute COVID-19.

The CDR3 sequence is CASSLAAGGPSTDTQYF. Here the CDR3 DNA reads TGTGCCAGCTCACTGGCAGCGGGGGGGCCCAGCACAGATACGCAGTATTTT. The chain recombines TRBV18 with TRBJ2-3; 10 positions match TRBD2. This CDR3 is 17 amino acids long. With V trimmed by 4 bases and J by 0 bases, 7 bases remained unmatched. Germline CDR1 reads KGHSH; CDR2 reads LQKENI.

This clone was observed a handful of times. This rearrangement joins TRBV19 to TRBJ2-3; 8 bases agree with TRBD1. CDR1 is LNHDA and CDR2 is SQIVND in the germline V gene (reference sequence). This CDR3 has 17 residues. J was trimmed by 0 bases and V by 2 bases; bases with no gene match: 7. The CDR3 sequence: CASSIRAGGPSTDTQYF. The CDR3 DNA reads TGTGCCAGTAGTATAAGGGCAGGGGGCCCTAGCACAGATACGCAGTATTTT. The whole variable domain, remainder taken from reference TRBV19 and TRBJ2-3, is DGGITQSPKYLFRKEGQNVTLSCEQNLNHDAMYWYRQDPGQGLRLIYYSQIVNDFQKGDIAEGYSVSREKKESFPLTVTSAQKNPTAFYLCASSIRAGGPSTDTQYFGPGTRLTVL.

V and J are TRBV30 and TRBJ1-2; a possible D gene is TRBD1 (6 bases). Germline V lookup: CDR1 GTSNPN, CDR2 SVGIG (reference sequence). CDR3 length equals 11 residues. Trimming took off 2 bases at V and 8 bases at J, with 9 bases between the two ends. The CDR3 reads CAWSWGHGYTF. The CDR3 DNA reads TGTGCCTGGAGTTGGGGACACGGCTACACCTTC.

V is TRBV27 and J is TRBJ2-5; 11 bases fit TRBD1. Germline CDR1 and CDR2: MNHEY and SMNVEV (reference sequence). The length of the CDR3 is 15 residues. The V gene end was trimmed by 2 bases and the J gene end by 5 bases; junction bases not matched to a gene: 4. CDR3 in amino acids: CASSLGQGAGETQYF. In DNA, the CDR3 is TGTGCCAGCAGTTTAGGACAGGGGGCGGGGGAGACCCAGTACTTC.

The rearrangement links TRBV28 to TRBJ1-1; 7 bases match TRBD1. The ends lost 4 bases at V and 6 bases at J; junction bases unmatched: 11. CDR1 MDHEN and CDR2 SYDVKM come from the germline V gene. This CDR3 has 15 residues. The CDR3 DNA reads TGTGCCAGCAGTTCAGCCTCGACAGGGCGGGCTGAAGCTTTCTTT. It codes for CASSSASTGRAEAFF.

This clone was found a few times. The CDR3 loop reads CASSQNRLDGYTF. In DNA, the CDR3 is TGTGCCAGCAGCCAAAACAGGCTCGACGGCTACACCTTC. The chain combines TRBV14 with TRBJ1-2; TRBD1 is a possible D gene (5 bases). Trimming pared 2 bases from V and 8 bases from J, leaving 12 bases between. Germline values: CDR1 SGHDN, CDR2 FVKESK. The length of the CDR3 is 13 residues. The full variable domain, completed using reference TRBV14 and TRBJ1-2, is EAGVTQFPSHSVIEKGQTVTLRCDPISGHDNLYWYRRVMGKEIKFLLHFVKESKQDESGMPNNRFLAERTGGTYSTLKVQPAELEDSGVYFCASSQNRLDGYTFGSGTRLTVV.

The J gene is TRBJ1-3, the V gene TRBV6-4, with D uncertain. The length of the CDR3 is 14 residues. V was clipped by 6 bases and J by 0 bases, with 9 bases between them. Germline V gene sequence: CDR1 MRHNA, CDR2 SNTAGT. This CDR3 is CASRIDTSGNTIYF. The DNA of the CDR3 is TGTGCCAGCAGGATAGACACCTCTGGAAACACCATATATTTT.

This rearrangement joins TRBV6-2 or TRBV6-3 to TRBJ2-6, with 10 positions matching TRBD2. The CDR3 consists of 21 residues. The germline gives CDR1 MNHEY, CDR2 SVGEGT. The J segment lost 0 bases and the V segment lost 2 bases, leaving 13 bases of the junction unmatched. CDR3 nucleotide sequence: TGTGCCAGCAGTTACCTTACCGGGACTAGCGAGCTTAGCTCTGGGGCCAACGTCCTGACTTTC. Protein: CASSYLTGTSELSSGANVLTF.

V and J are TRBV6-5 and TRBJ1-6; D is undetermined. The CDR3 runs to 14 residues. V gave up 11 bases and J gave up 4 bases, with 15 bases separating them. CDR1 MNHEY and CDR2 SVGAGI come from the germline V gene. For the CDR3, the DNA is TGTGCCGCCGCCGGGGTTCCTTATAATTCACCCCTCCACTTT. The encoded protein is CAAAGVPYNSPLHF.

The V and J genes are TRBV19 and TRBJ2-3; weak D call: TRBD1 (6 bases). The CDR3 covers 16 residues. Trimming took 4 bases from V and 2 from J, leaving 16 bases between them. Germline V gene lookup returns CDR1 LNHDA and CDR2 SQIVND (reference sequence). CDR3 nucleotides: TGTGCCAGTAGTAGAATGGGGCAGGGGTCCACAGATACGCAGTATTTT. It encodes CASSRMGQGSTDTQYF.

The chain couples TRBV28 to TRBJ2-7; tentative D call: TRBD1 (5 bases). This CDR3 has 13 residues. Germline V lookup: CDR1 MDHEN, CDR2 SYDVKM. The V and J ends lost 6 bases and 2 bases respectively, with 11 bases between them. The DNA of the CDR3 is TGTGCCAGCAGAGTGGGGCAGACCTACGAGCAGTACTTC. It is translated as CASRVGQTYEQYF.

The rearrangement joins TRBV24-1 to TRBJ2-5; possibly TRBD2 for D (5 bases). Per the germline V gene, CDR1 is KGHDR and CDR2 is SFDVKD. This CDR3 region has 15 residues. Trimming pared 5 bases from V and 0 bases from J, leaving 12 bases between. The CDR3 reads CATSGPPGDQETQYF. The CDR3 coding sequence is TGTGCCACCAGTGGCCCTCCCGGGGACCAAGAGACCCAGTACTTC.

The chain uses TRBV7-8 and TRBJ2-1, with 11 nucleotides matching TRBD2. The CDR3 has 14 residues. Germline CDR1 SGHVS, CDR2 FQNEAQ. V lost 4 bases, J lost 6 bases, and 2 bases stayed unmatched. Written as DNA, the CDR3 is TGTGCCAGCAGCTATAGCGGGGGGGTCAATGAGCAGTTCTTC. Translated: CASSYSGGVNEQFF.

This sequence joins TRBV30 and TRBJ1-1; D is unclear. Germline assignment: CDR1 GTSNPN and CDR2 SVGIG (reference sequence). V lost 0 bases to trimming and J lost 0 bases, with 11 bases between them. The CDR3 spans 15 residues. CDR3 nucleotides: TGTGCCTGGAGTGTACTCCCCGAAATGAACACTGAAGCTTTCTTT. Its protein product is CAWSVLPEMNTEAFF. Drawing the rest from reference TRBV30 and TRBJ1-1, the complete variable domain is SQTIHQWPATLVQPVGSPLSLECTVEGTSNPNLYWYRQAAGRGLQLLFYSVGIGQISSEVPQNLSASRPQDRQFILSSKKLLLSDSGFYLCAWSVLPEMNTEAFFGQGTRLTVV.

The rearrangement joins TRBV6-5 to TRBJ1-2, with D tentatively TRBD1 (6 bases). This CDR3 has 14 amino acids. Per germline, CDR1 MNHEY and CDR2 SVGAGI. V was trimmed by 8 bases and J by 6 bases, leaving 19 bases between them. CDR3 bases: TGTGCCAGCTCCAGGGGCCAGGGTGAGGATGGCTACACCTTC. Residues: CASSRGQGEDGYTF.

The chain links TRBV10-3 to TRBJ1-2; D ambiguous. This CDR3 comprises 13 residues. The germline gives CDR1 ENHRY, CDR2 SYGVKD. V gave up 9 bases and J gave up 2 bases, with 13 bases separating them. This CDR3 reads CAIREGRNYGYTF. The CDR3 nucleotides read TGTGCCATTAGAGAGGGCCGCAACTATGGCTACACCTTC.

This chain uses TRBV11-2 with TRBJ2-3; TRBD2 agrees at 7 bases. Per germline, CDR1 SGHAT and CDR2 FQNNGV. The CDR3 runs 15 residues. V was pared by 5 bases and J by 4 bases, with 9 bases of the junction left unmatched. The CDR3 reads CASSLGAGVADTQYF. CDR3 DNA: TGTGCCAGCAGCCTGGGTGCGGGAGTGGCAGATACGCAGTATTTT.

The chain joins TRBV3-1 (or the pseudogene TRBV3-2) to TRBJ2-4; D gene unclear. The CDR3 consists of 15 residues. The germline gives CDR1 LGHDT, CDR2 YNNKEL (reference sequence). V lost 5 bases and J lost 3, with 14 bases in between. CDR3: CASSSTTVHKNIQYF. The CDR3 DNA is TGTGCCAGCAGCTCAACCACGGTTCACAAAAACATTCAGTACTTC.

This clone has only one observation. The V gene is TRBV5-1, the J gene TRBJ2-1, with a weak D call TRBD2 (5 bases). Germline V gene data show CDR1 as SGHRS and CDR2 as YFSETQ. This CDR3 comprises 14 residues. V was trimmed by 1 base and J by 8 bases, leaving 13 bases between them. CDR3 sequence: CASSLNALEDEQFF. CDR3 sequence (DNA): TGCGCCAGCAGCTTGAATGCTCTGGAGGATGAGCAGTTCTTC.

Here the CDR3 reads CASSPFAAGTDTQYF. CDR3 nucleotides: TGTGCCAGCAGCCCTTTCGCGGCAGGCACAGATACGCAGTATTTT. The chain recombines TRBV11-2 with TRBJ2-3; no clear D. The germline V and J ends were trimmed by 5 bases and 1 base, with 13 bases remaining between them. CDR3 length: 15 amino acids. From germline, CDR1 is SGHAT and CDR2 FQNNGV.

CDR3 bases: TGTGCCAGCAGCACCGGGACAGGCTCCTACAATGAGCAGTTCTTC. Protein sequence: CASSTGTGSYNEQFF. The chain recombines TRBV7-2 with TRBJ2-1; 8 positions agree with TRBD1. The CDR3 has 15 residues. Per the germline V gene, CDR1 is SGHTA and CDR2 is FQGNSA. The J segment lost 0 bases and the V segment lost 5 bases, leaving 3 bases of the junction unmatched. The full variable domain, in which reference TRBV7-2 and TRBJ2-1 provide the parts outside the CDR3, is GAGVSQSPSNKVTEKGKDVELRCDPISGHTALYWYRQSLGQGLEFLIYFQGNSAPDKSGLPSDRFSAERTGGSVSTLTIQRTQQEDSAVYLCASSTGTGSYNEQFFGPGTRLTVL.

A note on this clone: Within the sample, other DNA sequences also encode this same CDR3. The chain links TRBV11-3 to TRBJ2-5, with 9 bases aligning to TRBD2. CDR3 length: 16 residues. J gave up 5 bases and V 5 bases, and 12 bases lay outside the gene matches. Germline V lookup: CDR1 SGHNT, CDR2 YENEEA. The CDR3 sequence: CASSLGGAGGAETQYF. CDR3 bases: TGTGCCAGCAGCCTGGGGGGAGCGGGGGGTGCGGAGACCCAGTACTTC.